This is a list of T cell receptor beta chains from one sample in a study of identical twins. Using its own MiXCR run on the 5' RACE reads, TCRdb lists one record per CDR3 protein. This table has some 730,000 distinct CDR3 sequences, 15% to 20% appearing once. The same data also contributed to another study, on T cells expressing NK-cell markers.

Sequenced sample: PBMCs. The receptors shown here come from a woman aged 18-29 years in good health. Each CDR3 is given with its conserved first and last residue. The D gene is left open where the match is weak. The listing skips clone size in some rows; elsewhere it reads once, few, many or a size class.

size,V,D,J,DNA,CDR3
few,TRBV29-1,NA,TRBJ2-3,TGCAGCGTCCACGGAGGGACAGATACGCAGTATTTT,CSVHGGTDTQYF
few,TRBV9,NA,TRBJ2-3,TGTGCCAGCAGCGTAGCTGAGGGCCACACAGATACGCAGTATTTT,CASSVAEGHTDTQYF
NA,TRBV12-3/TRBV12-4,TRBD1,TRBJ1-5,TGTGCCAGCAGTTTAGGGGACAGGGGGCCTCAGCCCCAGCATTTT,CASSLGDRGPQPQHF
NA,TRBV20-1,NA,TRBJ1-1,TGCAGTGCTAGAGTTCATGTTCTCGGGACGAACGCTGAAGCTTTCTTT,CSARVHVLGTNAEAFF
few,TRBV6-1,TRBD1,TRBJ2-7,TGTGCCAGCAGGGGACAGCGAGGAGGTTACGAGCAGTACTTC,CASRGQRGGYEQYF
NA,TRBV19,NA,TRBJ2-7,TGTGCCAGTAGTATCGTCGGGACTTCTACCTACGAGCAGTACTTC,CASSIVGTSTYEQYF
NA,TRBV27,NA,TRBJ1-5,TGTGCCAGCAGCTGGGGTTTTAGCAATCAGCCCCAGCATTTT,CASSWGFSNQPQHF
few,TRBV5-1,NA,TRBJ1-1,TGCGCCAGCAGCCCGAACCCCCAGGGGCAGGGGACTGAAGCTTTCTTT,CASSPNPQGQGTEAFF
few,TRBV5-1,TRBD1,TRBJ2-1,TGCGCCAGCAGGGGACAGGTGCTCAACTACAATGAGCAGTTCTTC,CASRGQVLNYNEQFF
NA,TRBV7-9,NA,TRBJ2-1,TGTGCCAGCAGCCTGATCAGCTCCTACAATGAGCAGTTCTTC,CASSLISSYNEQFF
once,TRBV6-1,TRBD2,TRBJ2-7,TGTGCCAGCAGTCGGGGGGACTATTCCTACGAGCAGTACTTC,CASSRGDYSYEQYF
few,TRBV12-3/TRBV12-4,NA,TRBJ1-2,TGTGCCAGCAGTCGCAGACAGGCTGCTAACTATGGCTACACCTTC,CASSRRQAANYGYTF
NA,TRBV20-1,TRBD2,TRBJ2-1,TGCAGTGCCTCGACTAGCGGGAGGTGGGATGAGCAGTTCTTC,CSASTSGRWDEQFF